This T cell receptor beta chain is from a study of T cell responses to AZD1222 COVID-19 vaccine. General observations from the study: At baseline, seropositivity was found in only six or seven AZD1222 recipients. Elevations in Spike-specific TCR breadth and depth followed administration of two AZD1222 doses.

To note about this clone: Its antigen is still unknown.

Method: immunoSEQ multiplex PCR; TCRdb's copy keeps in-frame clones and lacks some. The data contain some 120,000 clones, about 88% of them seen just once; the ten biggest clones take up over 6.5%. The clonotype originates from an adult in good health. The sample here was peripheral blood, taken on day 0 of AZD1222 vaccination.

The chain's CDR3 is CASSLAAGTSGRAEQYF. The CDR3, as DNA: TGTGCCAGCAGCTTAGCGGCCGGGACTAGCGGGAGGGCCGAGCAGTACTTC. The V and J genes are TRBV7-2 and TRBJ2-7; 16 nucleotides align to TRBD2. The CDR3 sequence is 17 residues long. The V segment lost 0 bases and the J segment 6 bases; nucleotides outside the gene matches: 5. The germline gives CDR1 SGHTA, CDR2 FQGNSA.